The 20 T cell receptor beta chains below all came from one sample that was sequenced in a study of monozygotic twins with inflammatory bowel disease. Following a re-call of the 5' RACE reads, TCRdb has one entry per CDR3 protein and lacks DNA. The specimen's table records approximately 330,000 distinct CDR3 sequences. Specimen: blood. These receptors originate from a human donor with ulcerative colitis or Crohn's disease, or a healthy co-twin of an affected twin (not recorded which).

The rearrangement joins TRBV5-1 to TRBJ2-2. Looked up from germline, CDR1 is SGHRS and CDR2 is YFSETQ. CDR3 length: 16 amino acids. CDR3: CASSLGLTSNTGELFF.

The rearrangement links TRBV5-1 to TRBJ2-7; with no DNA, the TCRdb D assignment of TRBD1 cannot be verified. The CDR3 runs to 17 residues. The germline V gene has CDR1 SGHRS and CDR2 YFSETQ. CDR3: CASSFGTGDSIAYEQYF.

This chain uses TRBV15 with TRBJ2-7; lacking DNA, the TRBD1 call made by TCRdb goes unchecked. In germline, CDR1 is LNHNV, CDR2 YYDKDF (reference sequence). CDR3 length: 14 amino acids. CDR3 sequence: CATSGGTDIREQYF.

CDR3 sequence: CASSLSGTGTGNTIYF. The chain carries TRBV7-2 and TRBJ1-3; TCRdb selects TRBD1, and the lack of DNA leaves this call unchecked. This CDR3 region has 16 residues. Per germline, CDR1 SGHTA and CDR2 FQGNSA.

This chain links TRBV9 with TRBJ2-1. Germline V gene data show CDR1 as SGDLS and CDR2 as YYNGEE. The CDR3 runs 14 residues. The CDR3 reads CASSVAAGMDEQFF. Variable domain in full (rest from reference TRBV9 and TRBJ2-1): DSGVTQTPKHLITATGQRVTLRCSPRSGDLSVYWYQQSLDQGLQFLIQYYNGEERAKGNILERFSAQQFPDLHSELNLSSLELGDSALYFCASSVAAGMDEQFFGPGTRLTVL.

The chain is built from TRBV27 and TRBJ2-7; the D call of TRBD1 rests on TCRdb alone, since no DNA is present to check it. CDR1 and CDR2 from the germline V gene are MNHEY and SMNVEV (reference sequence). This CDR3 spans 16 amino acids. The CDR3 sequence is CASSPAAAGTLYEQYF.

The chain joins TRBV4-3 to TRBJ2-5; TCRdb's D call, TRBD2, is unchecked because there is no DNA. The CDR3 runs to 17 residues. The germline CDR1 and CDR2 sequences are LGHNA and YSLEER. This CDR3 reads CASNPESQRGGKETQYF.

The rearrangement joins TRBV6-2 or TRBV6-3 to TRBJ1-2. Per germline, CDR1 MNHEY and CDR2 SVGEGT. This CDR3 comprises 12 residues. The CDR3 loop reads CASRSHLYGYTF.

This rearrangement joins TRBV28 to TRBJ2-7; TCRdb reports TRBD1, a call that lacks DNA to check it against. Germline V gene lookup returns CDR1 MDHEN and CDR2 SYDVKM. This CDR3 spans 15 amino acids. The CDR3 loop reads CASQTGQTYSYEQYF.

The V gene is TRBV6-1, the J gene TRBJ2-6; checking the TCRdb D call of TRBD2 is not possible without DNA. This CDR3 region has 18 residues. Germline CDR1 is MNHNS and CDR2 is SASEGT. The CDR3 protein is CASSPDSGSSSGANVLTF.

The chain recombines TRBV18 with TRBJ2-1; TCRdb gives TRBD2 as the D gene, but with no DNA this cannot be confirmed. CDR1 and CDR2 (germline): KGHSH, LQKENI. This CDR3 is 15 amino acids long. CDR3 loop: CASSPPSGASNEQFF.

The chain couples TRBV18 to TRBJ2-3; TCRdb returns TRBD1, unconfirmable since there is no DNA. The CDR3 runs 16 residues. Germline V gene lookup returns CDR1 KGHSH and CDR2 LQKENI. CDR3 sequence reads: CASSPPAGGHTDTQYF.

CDR3 amino acids: CASRKGLAGTDTQYF. The rearrangement joins TRBV7-9 to TRBJ2-3; TCRdb's D call, TRBD2, is unchecked because there is no DNA. The CDR3 runs 15 residues. CDR1 is SEHNR, CDR2 FQNEAQ, per germline (reference sequence).

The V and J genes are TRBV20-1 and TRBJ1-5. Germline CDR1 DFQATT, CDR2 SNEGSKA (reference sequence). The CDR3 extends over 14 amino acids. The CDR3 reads CSATELGGDQPQHF.

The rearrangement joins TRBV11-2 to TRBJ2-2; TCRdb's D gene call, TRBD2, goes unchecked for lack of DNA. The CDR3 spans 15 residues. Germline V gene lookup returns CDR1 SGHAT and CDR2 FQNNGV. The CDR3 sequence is CASSFSGRAGGELFF.

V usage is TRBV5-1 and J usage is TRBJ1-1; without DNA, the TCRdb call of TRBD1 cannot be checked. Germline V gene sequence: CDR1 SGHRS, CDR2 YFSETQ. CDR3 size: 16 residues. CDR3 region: CASSFGGYIMNTEAFF.

The CDR3 reads CASKPFPATNEQFF. The chain joins TRBV5-1 to TRBJ2-1; TCRdb designates TRBD1, a call that cannot be tested without DNA. CDR3 length: 14 residues. Germline V gene sequence: CDR1 SGHRS, CDR2 YFSETQ.

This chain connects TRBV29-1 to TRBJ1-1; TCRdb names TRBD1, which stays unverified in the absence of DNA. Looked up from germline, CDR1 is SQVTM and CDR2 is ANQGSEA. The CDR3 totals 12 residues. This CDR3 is CSVEAGGTEAFF.

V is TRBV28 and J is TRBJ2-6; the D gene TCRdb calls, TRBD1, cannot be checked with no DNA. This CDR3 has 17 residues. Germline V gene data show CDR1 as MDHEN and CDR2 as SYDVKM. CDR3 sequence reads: CASSRPGGATGANVLTF.

The chain's CDR3 is CAWNFQGGGEAFF. V usage is TRBV30 and J usage is TRBJ1-1. Germline V gives CDR1 GTSNPN, CDR2 SVGIG (reference sequence). This CDR3 region has 13 residues.